The next 7 T cell receptor beta chains were all read from a single sample in a study of CD8 T cells in Susac syndrome. Random-hexamer reverse transcription was applied to roughly 0.5 to 1 ug RNA. TCRdb re-called the immunoSEQ multiplex PCR reads with MiXCR, one entry per CDR3 protein. The top ten hold roughly 0.087% of the sample, which has 100,000 to 150,000 distinct CDR3 sequences, about 94% seen once. Specimen: CD4+ T cells from PBMCs. The receptor set was obtained from a human donor in good health.

This clonotype was seen more than once but under ten times. V is TRBV5-1 and J is TRBJ1-1; TRBD1 might be the D (5 bases). The CDR3 length is 14 residues. Germline CDR1 reads SGHRS; CDR2 reads YFSETQ. Trimming pared 5 bases from V and 1 base from J, leaving 12 bases between. The CDR3 nucleotides read TGCGCCAGCAGTTTTACCGACAGGAACACTGAAGCTTTCTTT. The encoded protein is CASSFTDRNTEAFF.

The chain is built from TRBV24-1 and TRBJ2-1; D uncertain. The CDR3 covers 14 residues. CDR1 is KGHDR, CDR2 SFDVKD, per germline. The V gene lost 1 base and the J gene lost 5 bases, with 8 bases spanning the gap. CDR3 DNA sequence: TGTGCCACCAGTGATTTTTCGGGTCACAATGAGCAGTTCTTC. It is translated as CATSDFSGHNEQFF.

J is TRBJ2-1 and V is TRBV30; TRBD2 is a possible D gene (5 bases). V gave up 1 base and J gave up 5 bases, with 12 bases separating them. The germline CDR1 and CDR2 sequences are GTSNPN and SVGIG (reference sequence). The CDR3 spans 14 residues. This CDR3 reads CAWSAVMGDNEQFF. The DNA for the CDR3 is TGTGCCTGGAGTGCCGTAATGGGAGACAATGAGCAGTTCTTC.

The count of this clonotype is one. The gene calls are TRBV5-1 and TRBJ1-2; unclear D gene. V dropped 7 bases and J dropped 1 base, with 17 bases sitting between them. Germline-derived CDR1 and CDR2 are SGHRS and YFSETQ. The CDR3 covers 15 residues. DNA of the CDR3: TGCGCCAGCCCGTGGCGGGTAACCCTTAACTATGGCTACACCTTC. This codes for CASPWRVTLNYGYTF.

This chain joins TRBV7-2 and TRBJ2-7, with TRBD1 matching 8 bases. Germline CDR1 is SGHTA and CDR2 is FQGNSA. V dropped 4 bases and J dropped 3; count of bases not matched to a gene: 5. The CDR3 runs 14 residues. Written as DNA, the CDR3 is TGTGCCAGCAGCTCCAACAGGGGGGACTACGAGCAGTACTTC. Protein: CASSSNRGDYEQYF.

This rearrangement joins TRBV29-1 to TRBJ2-1; 7 bases agree with TRBD1. V was pared by 1 base and J by 3 bases, with 6 bases of the junction left unmatched. The germline V gene has CDR1 SQVTM and CDR2 ANQGSEA. There are 15 residues in the CDR3. In DNA form, the CDR3 reads TGCAGCGTTGAAGGCCAGGGGGTCAACTACAATGAGCAGTTCTTC. Amino acid sequence: CSVEGQGVNYNEQFF.

The chain has TRBV7-9 and TRBJ1-4; D gene unclear. V lost 5 bases and J lost 0, with 13 bases in between. Germline CDR1 is SEHNR and CDR2 is FQNEAQ (reference sequence). The CDR3 length is 16 residues. The CDR3 sequence: CASSNLGRSTNEKLFF. CDR3 bases: TGTGCCAGCAGCAACCTCGGGCGTTCAACTAATGAAAAACTGTTTTTT.